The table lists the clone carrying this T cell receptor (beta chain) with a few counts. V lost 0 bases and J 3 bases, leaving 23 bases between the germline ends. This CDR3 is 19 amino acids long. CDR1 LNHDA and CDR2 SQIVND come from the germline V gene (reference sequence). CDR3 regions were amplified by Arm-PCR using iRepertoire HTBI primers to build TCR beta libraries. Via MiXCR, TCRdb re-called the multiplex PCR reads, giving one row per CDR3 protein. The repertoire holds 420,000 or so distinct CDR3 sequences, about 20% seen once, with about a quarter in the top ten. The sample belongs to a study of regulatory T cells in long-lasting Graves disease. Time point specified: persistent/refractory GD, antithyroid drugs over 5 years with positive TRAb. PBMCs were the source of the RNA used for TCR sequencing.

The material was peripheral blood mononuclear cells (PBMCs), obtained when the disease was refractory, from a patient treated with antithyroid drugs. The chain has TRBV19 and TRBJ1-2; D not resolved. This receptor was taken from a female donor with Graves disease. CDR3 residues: CASSIDPWAAHPRDYGYTF. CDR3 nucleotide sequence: TGTGCCAGTAGTATAGATCCGTGGGCAGCTCACCCAAGGGACTATGGCTACACCTTC. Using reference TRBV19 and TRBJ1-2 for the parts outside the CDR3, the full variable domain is DGGITQSPKYLFRKEGQNVTLSCEQNLNHDAMYWYRQDPGQGLRLIYYSQIVNDFQKGDIAEGYSVSREKKESFPLTVTSAQKNPTAFYLCASSIDPWAAHPRDYGYTFGSGTRLTVV.